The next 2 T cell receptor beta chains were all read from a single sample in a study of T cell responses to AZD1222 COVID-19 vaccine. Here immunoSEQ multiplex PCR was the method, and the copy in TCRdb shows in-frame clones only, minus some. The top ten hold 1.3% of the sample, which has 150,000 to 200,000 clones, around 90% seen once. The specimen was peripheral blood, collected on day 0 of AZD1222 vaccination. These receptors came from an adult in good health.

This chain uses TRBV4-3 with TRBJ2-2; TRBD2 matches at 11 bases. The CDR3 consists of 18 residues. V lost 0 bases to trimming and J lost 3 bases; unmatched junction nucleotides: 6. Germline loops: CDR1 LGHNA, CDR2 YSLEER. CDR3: CASSQELAGVGDTGELFF. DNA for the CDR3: TGCGCCAGCAGCCAAGAACTAGCGGGAGTAGGGGACACCGGGGAGCTGTTTTTT.

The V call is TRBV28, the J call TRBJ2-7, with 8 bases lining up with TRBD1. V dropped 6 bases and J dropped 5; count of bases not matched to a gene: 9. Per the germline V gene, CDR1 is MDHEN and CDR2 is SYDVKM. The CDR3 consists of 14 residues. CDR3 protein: CASSPGTGVHEQYF. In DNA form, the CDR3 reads TGTGCCAGCAGCCCCGGGACAGGTGTCCACGAGCAGTACTTC.